This T cell receptor (beta chain) appears in the sequencing data of a study of blood T cell repertoires in COVID-19. Turning to the study itself: Collection of acute and convalescent COVID-19 samples took place in the United States, Italy and Spain. T cells, B-cell-depleted T cells, or PBMCs provided the cDNA or gDNA that served as material.

The ends were cut back, 4 bases at V and 5 bases at J, with 9 bases in the middle. The CDR3 length is 13 residues. Per the germline V gene, CDR1 is MNHEY and CDR2 is SVGEGT. In Seattle, patients joined the study during active infection and were tracked longitudinally. Measured with immunoSEQ multiplex PCR; TCRdb has only the in-frame clones, and not every one. The sample holds roughly 350,000 clones, over 75% seen once. The chain carries TRBV6-2 or TRBV6-3 and TRBJ1-5; possible D gene TRBD1, 6 bases. The source is a woman younger than 45 with COVID-19, enrolled during active disease. Sequenced input: peripheral blood. CDR3 bases: TGTGCCAGCAGTTGGACAGTTCATCAGCCCCAGCATTTT. Translated, it gives CASSWTVHQPQHF.